One sample yielded the 17 T cell receptor beta chains listed below, sequenced in a study of blood T cell repertoires in COVID-19. Here immunoSEQ multiplex PCR was the method, and the copy in TCRdb shows in-frame clones only, minus some. The repertoire holds around 30,000 clones, with approximately 94% as singletons. Specimen: peripheral blood. Receptor source: a human donor with active COVID-19. The donor label of this sample is uncertain.

The rearrangement uses TRBV5-1 and TRBJ2-5; maybe TRBD2 (6 bases). The V and J ends lost 4 bases and 3 bases respectively, with 13 bases between them. The CDR3 loop spans 14 amino acids. Germline V lookup: CDR1 SGHRS, CDR2 YFSETQ. The CDR3, as DNA: TGCGCCAGCAGCGCCTTAGCGGTAGAAGAGACCCAGTACTTC. Residues: CASSALAVEETQYF. Combining the CDR3 with reference TRBV5-1 and TRBJ2-5 gives the whole variable domain KAGVTQTPRYLIKTRGQQVTLSCSPISGHRSVSWYQQTPGQGLQFLFEYFSETQRNKGNFPGRFSGRQFSNSRSEMNVSTLELGDSALYLCASSALAVEETQYFGPGTRLLVL.

The CDR3 spells CASSQGQAKTGYTF. CDR3 DNA: TGTGCCAGCAGCCAAGGACAGGCGAAGACGGGCTACACCTTC. The chain recombines TRBV5-4 with TRBJ1-2; 7 bases are shared with TRBD1. The CDR3 contains 14 residues. Germline V gives CDR1 SGHNT, CDR2 YYREEE (reference sequence). Unmatched junction bases numbered 11, after V lost 4 bases and J lost 8 bases.

This clone was detected once. The gene calls are TRBV24-1 and TRBJ1-2; D perhaps matches TRBD1 (6 bases). The CDR3 runs 14 residues. Trimming left V 3 bases short and J 8 bases short, with 15 bases between. Looked up from germline, CDR1 is KGHDR and CDR2 is SFDVKD. As DNA, the CDR3 is TGTGCCACCAGTGATCCCACAGGGTGGGGCGGCTACACCTTC. Its translation is CATSDPTGWGGYTF.

Worth noting for this clone: A read error may account for a junction end that differs from germline. V is TRBV7-7 and J is TRBJ2-1, with 11 nucleotides matching TRBD1. This CDR3 is built from 15 residues. Germline lookup yields CDR1 SSHAT and CDR2 FNYEAQ (reference sequence). The CDR3 reads CASSLAGTGGNEQFF. The CDR3 DNA is TGTGCTAGCAGCTTAGCCGGGACAGGGGGTAATGAGCAGTTCTTC.

V gene TRBV7-6 combines with J gene TRBJ2-7, with TRBD2 as a possible D gene (5 bases). The CDR3 consists of 14 residues. The V and J ends lost 1 base and 4 bases respectively, with 11 bases between them. Germline V gene lookup returns CDR1 SGHVS and CDR2 FNYEAQ. The CDR3 DNA follows: TGTGCCAGCAGCTTAGGGACGGGAAATTACGAGCAGTACTTC. Its protein product is CASSLGTGNYEQYF.

This rearrangement joins TRBV21-1 to TRBJ2-7; the DNA was not used to check the table's D call, TRBD1. TRBV21-1 is labeled a pseudogene. This CDR3 comprises 14 residues. In DNA form, the CDR3 reads TGTGCCACCCGACAGGGGCCGCCCTCCTACGAGCAGTACTTC. Translation gives CATRQGPPSYEQYF.

The rearrangement joins TRBV18 to TRBJ2-7; D not certain. The germline gives CDR1 KGHSH, CDR2 LQKENI. CDR3 length: 14 amino acids. Trimming cost V 3 bases and J 5 bases, with 14 bases left between them. This CDR3 reads CASSPIPAANEQYF. CDR3 nucleotide sequence: TGTGCCAGCTCACCCATTCCCGCGGCCAACGAGCAGTACTTC.

The V gene is TRBV25-1, the J gene TRBJ2-1; unclear D gene. The germline V gene encodes CDR1 MGHDK and CDR2 SYGVNS. V dropped 2 bases and J dropped 8 bases, with 16 bases sitting between them. The CDR3 is made up of 15 amino acids. CDR3 sequence (DNA): TGTGCCAGCAGTGAACCCCGGGTCAGTTGGGATGAGCAGTTCTTC. The encoded protein is CASSEPRVSWDEQFF. Full variable domain (missing parts from reference TRBV25-1 and TRBJ2-1): EADIYQTPRYLVIGTGKKITLECSQTMGHDKMYWYQQDPGMELHLIHYSYGVNSTEKGDLSSESTVSRIRTEHFPLTLESARPSHTSQYLCASSEPRVSWDEQFFGPGTRLTVL.

The J gene is TRBJ2-1, the V gene TRBV18, with TRBD2 matching over 13 bases. The CDR3 sequence is 16 residues long. V trimming: 3 bases; J trimming: 2 bases; junction bases outside the gene matches: 1. Germline V lookup: CDR1 KGHSH, CDR2 LQKENI. The CDR3 sequence: CASSPGTSGTYNEQFF. The DNA for the CDR3 is TGTGCCAGCTCACCTGGGACTAGCGGGACCTACAATGAGCAGTTCTTC.

The chain uses TRBV5-5 and TRBJ1-6, with D possibly TRBD1 on 6 matching bases. V dropped 1 base and J dropped 6 bases, with 11 bases sitting between them. Germline V gene sequence: CDR1 SGHKS, CDR2 YYEKEE (reference sequence). This CDR3 is 15 amino acids long. DNA of the CDR3: TGTGCCAGCAGCTTGCTTGGGACACTTAATTCACCCCTCCACTTT. Its protein is CASSLLGTLNSPLHF. The full variable domain, its missing parts supplied by reference TRBV5-5 and TRBJ1-6, is DAGVTQSPTHLIKTRGQQVTLRCSPISGHKSVSWYQQVLGQGPQFIFQYYEKEERGRGNFPDRFSARQFPNYSSELNVNALLLGDSALYLCASSLLGTLNSPLHFGNGTRLTVT.

The CDR3 region has the DNA TGTGCCAGCAGCTTCTCAGCGGGGGGGGTAGATACGCAGTATTTT. Protein sequence: CASSFSAGGVDTQYF. J is TRBJ2-3 and V is TRBV11-2; 10 nucleotides line up with TRBD2. Germline loops: CDR1 SGHAT, CDR2 FQNNGV. The CDR3 covers 15 residues. J gave up 5 bases and V 3 bases, and 5 bases lay outside the gene matches.

The V gene is TRBV11-2, the J gene TRBJ1-1; TRBD1 matches at 9 bases. The CDR3 spans 15 residues. V dropped 5 bases and J dropped 5; count of bases not matched to a gene: 9. Germline-derived CDR1 and CDR2 are SGHAT and FQNNGV. The CDR3 loop reads CASSVTGGKGTEAFF. The CDR3 DNA reads as TGTGCCAGCAGCGTGACAGGGGGTAAGGGGACTGAAGCTTTCTTT.

This sequence joins TRBV13 and TRBJ2-1, with 12 nucleotides matching TRBD2. The CDR3 length is 18 residues. V lost 5 bases and J lost 2; bases outside the gene matches: 10. CDR1 and CDR2 from the germline V gene are PRHDT and FYEKMQ (reference sequence). This chain's CDR3 is CASSLPTSGGLPYNEQFF. CDR3 DNA sequence: TGTGCCAGCAGCCTTCCAACTAGCGGGGGGTTACCCTACAATGAGCAGTTCTTC.

The chain is built from TRBV4-1 and TRBJ2-7, with D possibly TRBD2 on 5 matching bases. V was shortened by 1 base and J by 2 bases, with 9 bases between the two germline ends. Germline CDR1 and CDR2: MGHRA and YSYEKL. The CDR3 has 14 amino acids. The CDR3 nucleotides are TGCGCCAGCAGCCAAGTAGAAGCGGCCTACGAGCAGTACTTC. It translates to CASSQVEAAYEQYF.

The rearrangement links TRBV4-1 to TRBJ2-2, with 13 bases fitting TRBD2. Trimming removed 1 base from V and 9 bases from J; junction bases left unmatched: 5. Per the germline V gene, CDR1 is MGHRA and CDR2 is YSYEKL. CDR3 length equals 16 residues. The CDR3 sequence: CASSQGTSGSVRELFF. CDR3 DNA: TGCGCCAGCAGCCAAGGGACTAGCGGGAGCGTGAGGGAGCTGTTTTTT.

This clone was seen only once. The chain carries TRBV5-6 and TRBJ1-2; 9 bases line up with TRBD1. With 4 bases clipped from V and 5 bases from J, the junction kept 6 bases outside the gene matches. The germline CDR1 and CDR2 sequences are SGHDT and YYEEEE. This CDR3 is built from 14 residues. CDR3 coding DNA: TGTGCCAGCAGCCCCGTGGGACAGGGATATGGCTACACCTTC. This codes for CASSPVGQGYGYTF.

V usage is TRBV9 and J usage is TRBJ1-6; D gene ambiguous. Trimming took off 4 bases at V and 5 bases at J, with 13 bases between the two ends. The CDR3 loop spans 15 amino acids. Germline V CDR1 and CDR2: SGDLS, YYNGEE. CDR3 DNA sequence: TGTGCCAGCAGCAGATTAGTTACAGATAATTCACCCCTCCACTTT. Residues: CASSRLVTDNSPLHF. Drawing the rest from reference TRBV9 and TRBJ1-6, the complete variable domain is DSGVTQTPKHLITATGQRVTLRCSPRSGDLSVYWYQQSLDQGLQFLIQYYNGEERAKGNILERFSAQQFPDLHSELNLSSLELGDSALYFCASSRLVTDNSPLHFGNGTRLTVT.